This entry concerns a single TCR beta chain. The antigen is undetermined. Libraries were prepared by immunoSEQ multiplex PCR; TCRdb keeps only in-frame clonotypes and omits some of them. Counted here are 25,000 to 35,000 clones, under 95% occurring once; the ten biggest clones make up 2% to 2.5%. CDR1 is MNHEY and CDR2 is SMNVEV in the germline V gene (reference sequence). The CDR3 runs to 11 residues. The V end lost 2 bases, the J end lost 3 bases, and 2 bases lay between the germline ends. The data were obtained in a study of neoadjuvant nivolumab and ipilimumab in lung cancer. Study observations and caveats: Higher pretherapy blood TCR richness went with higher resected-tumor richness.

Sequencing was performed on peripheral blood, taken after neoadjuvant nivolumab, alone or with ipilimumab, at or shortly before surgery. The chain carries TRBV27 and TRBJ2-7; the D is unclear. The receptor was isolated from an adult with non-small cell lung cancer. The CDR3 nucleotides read TGTGCCAGCAGTTTAGGCTACGAGCAGTACTTC. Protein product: CASSLGYEQYF.